The clone carrying this T cell receptor (beta chain) was observed once. Its antigen is as yet unknown. This entry belongs to a study of shared clonotypes between healthy human individuals. Study conclusions and caveats: Against clonotypes common to all four donors, non-shared ones had lower generation probabilities. Naive subsets typically showed greater estimated richness than memory subsets.

Naive-designated CD8 cells lacked CD45RO, were positively enriched for CCR7, and omitted terminally differentiated effector memory CD45RA+ cells. Every donor was a Caucasian adult from Nashville, Tennessee. The authors' processing: There were no quality scores in the junction-only immunoSEQ sequences, so filtering differed. Only in-frame clones appear in the TCRdb table, and some are missing; sequencing was by immunoSEQ multiplex PCR. Clone size and the V and J calls come from that table; the DNA yielded D and trimming. The repertoire has approximately 650,000 clones, 95% to 96% of them found once; the top ten carry 0.09% to 0.13%. The CDR3 is 14 amino acids. Losses at the gene ends were 5 bases for V and 6 bases for J; bases not matched to a gene: 9. Looked up from germline, CDR1 is SGHRS and CDR2 is YFSETQ.

Specimen: naive CD8+ T cells sorted from blood. The chain uses TRBV5-1 and TRBJ1-2; 8 nucleotides agree with TRBD1. The receptor's source is a woman in her twenties or thirties in good health. Written as DNA, the CDR3 is TGCGCCAGCAGGGTCGGACAGGGAAAGGATGGCTACACCTTC. Translated: CASRVGQGKDGYTF.